These 11 T cell receptor beta chains share one sample of origin, sequenced in a study of blood T cells in healthy people across ages. A sample-barcoded 5' primer and a J-beta primer mix were used in a second PCR of roughly 6 to 11 cycles. TCRdb processed the 5' RACE reads anew with MiXCR; each CDR3 protein has one entry. The table lists some 760,000 distinct CDR3 sequences, 20% to 25% of them singletons. The data were also submitted as part of a second study, on T cells of mothers and their children.

The sequenced material came from blood. The receptors were sampled from a boy under 18 in good health.

In its sample, this clonotype was seen a few times. The chain recombines TRBV11-2 with TRBJ1-2, with D perhaps TRBD1 (6 bases). Germline loops: CDR1 SGHAT, CDR2 FQNNGV. Trimming shortened V by 0 bases and J by 4 bases, and 15 bases separated the two germline ends. The CDR3 loop spans 16 amino acids. The CDR3 nucleotides are TGTGCCAGCAGCTTAGATCGTGGGGGCGCGGGCTATGGCTACACCTTC. Translation gives CASSLDRGGAGYGYTF.

The rearrangement uses TRBV27 and TRBJ2-7; D is undetermined. The CDR3 runs 12 residues. CDR1 and CDR2 (germline): MNHEY, SMNVEV (reference sequence). V lost 8 bases to trimming and J lost 3 bases, with 11 bases between them. The CDR3 loop is CASGRLGYEQYF. The CDR3 DNA is TGTGCCAGCGGCCGACTGGGCTACGAGCAGTACTTC.

The CDR3 is CATSDSLAEKLFF. CDR3 nucleotides: TGTGCCACCAGTGATTCCCTGGCTGAAAAACTGTTTTTT. The rearrangement links TRBV24-1 to TRBJ1-4; D gene unclear. V lost 2 bases to trimming and J lost 7 bases, with 7 bases between them. CDR1 is KGHDR, CDR2 SFDVKD, per germline. The CDR3 loop spans 13 amino acids.

The chain employs TRBV7-9 and TRBJ2-1; 11 nucleotides line up with TRBD2. CDR1 is SEHNR, CDR2 FQNEAQ, per germline (reference sequence). V trimming: 3 bases; J trimming: 7 bases; junction bases outside the gene matches: 5. The CDR3 contains 15 residues. The CDR3 DNA follows: TGTGCCAGCAGCTTGGGACTAGCGGTGCTTAATGAGCAGTTCTTC. It yields the protein CASSLGLAVLNEQFF.

This clonotype has more than one count but fewer than ten. The chain is built from TRBV7-2 and TRBJ2-1; D gene uncertain. The CDR3 loop spans 14 amino acids. Trimming pared 8 bases from V and 0 bases from J, leaving 11 bases between. Germline CDR1 SGHTA, CDR2 FQGNSA. The CDR3 is CASAPDRSYNEQFF. DNA of the CDR3: TGTGCCAGCGCGCCGGACCGCTCCTACAATGAGCAGTTCTTC.

This clonotype was seen more than once but under ten times. The J gene is TRBJ2-2, the V gene TRBV27; 7 nucleotides line up with TRBD2. CDR1 and CDR2 from the germline V gene are MNHEY and SMNVEV (reference sequence). The CDR3 covers 16 residues. After removal of 2 bases from V and 5 bases from J, the junction contained 8 bases not matched to a gene. CDR3 region: CASSLVPGGLTGELFF. In DNA form, the CDR3 reads TGTGCCAGCAGTTTAGTTCCGGGAGGTTTGACCGGGGAGCTGTTTTTT.

This clonotype was detected only a few times. V usage is TRBV27 and J usage is TRBJ1-4; no definite D call. Trimming pared 6 bases from V and 0 bases from J, leaving 5 bases between. Germline V gene lookup returns CDR1 MNHEY and CDR2 SMNVEV (reference sequence). The CDR3 sequence is 13 residues long. CDR3 sequence reads: CASRPATNEKLFF. For the CDR3, the DNA is TGTGCCAGCAGGCCTGCAACTAATGAAAAACTGTTTTTT.

J is TRBJ2-5 and V is TRBV11-2; D is unresolved. Deletions cut 4 bases from V and 2 bases from J, with 20 bases between. CDR1 and CDR2 (germline): SGHAT, FQNNGV. CDR3 length equals 17 residues. CDR3 bases: TGTGCCAGCAGCTACTTCGGATCGACCGGGCCTCAAGAGACCCAGTACTTC. Its protein product is CASSYFGSTGPQETQYF.

As concerns this clonotype: The DNA is omitted, as the CDR3 cannot be located on it reliably, and the CDR3 follows TCRdb's listing. The chain joins TRBV21-1 to TRBJ2-2; the DNA was not compared with TRBD1, the D call given in the table. TRBV21-1 is assigned pseudogene status. Inclusive of both ends, the CDR3 amounts to 17 amino acids. The CDR3 loop reads CASSKVGVGQGIGELFF.

The rearrangement links TRBV7-9 to TRBJ2-3; tentative D call: TRBD2 (5 bases). The CDR3 sequence is 11 residues long. From germline, CDR1 is SEHNR and CDR2 FQNEAQ (reference sequence). V was shortened by 11 bases and J by 0 bases, with 6 bases between the two germline ends. The CDR3 sequence is CAGGSTDTQYF. The CDR3 DNA is TGTGCCGGCGGGAGCACAGATACGCAGTATTTT.

The gene calls are TRBV7-9 and TRBJ1-1; no reliable D call. The length of the CDR3 is 13 residues. Deletions cut 2 bases from V and 4 bases from J, with 8 bases between. The V gene's germline CDR1 is SEHNR and CDR2 FQNEAQ (reference sequence). In DNA form, the CDR3 reads TGTGCCAGCAGCTTAAGCGTTACCACTGAAGCTTTCTTT. It is translated as CASSLSVTTEAFF.